The 27 T cell receptor beta chains in this list originate from one sample, sequenced in a study of T cell responses to AZD1222 COVID-19 vaccine. The method was immunoSEQ multiplex PCR; TCRdb's version includes in-frame clones alone and lacks a portion of them. This sample has about 55,000 clones, with roughly 80% found just once. The sample consisted of peripheral blood, taken 28 days after the second AZD1222 dose. The receptors were sampled from an adult who received the AZD1222 COVID-19 vaccine.

The chain combines TRBV18 with TRBJ1-5; D gene unclear. Germline V gene lookup returns CDR1 KGHSH and CDR2 LQKENI. This CDR3 has 13 amino acids. V was shortened by 6 bases and J by 5 bases, with 11 bases between the two germline ends. Here the CDR3 reads CASSSGGDQPQHF. The CDR3 coding sequence is TGTGCCAGCTCCTCAGGCGGGGATCAGCCCCAGCATTTT.

The chain links TRBV19 to TRBJ2-7; 9 nucleotides line up with TRBD1. The CDR3 runs to 15 residues. Trimming took 5 bases from V and 4 from J; bases not matched to a gene: 9. The germline V gene has CDR1 LNHDA and CDR2 SQIVND (reference sequence). CDR3 amino acids: CASSPRDRASYEQYF. The DNA for the CDR3 is TGTGCCAGTAGTCCCCGGGACAGGGCATCATACGAGCAGTACTTC.

The rearrangement links TRBV9 to TRBJ2-5; possible D gene TRBD2, 5 bases. CDR3 size: 18 residues. CDR1 and CDR2 from the germline V gene are SGDLS and YYNGEE. The V and J ends lost 0 bases and 4 bases respectively, with 22 bases between them. CDR3 region: CASSVAPEGALGRETQYF. CDR3 DNA: TGTGCCAGCAGCGTAGCTCCCGAGGGCGCCTTGGGTCGAGAGACCCAGTACTTC.

This clone turned up a few times. The gene calls are TRBV29-1 and TRBJ2-6, with D maybe TRBD1 (6 bases). The CDR3 consists of 15 residues. Trimming took 6 bases from V and 1 from J, leaving 13 bases between them. CDR1 is SQVTM, CDR2 ANQGSEA, per germline. The CDR3 loop is CSVSLGGSGANVLTF. DNA of the CDR3: TGCAGCGTATCCTTAGGGGGTTCTGGGGCCAACGTCCTGACTTTC.

The chain joins TRBV5-1 to TRBJ1-1; 7 bases are shared with TRBD1. Germline CDR1 reads SGHRS; CDR2 reads YFSETQ. This CDR3 comprises 13 residues. The trim removed 5 bases at V and 0 bases at J, leaving 1 base unmatched. CDR3 bases: TGCGCCAGCAGTGACAGGGTGAACACTGAAGCTTTCTTT. Amino acids: CASSDRVNTEAFF.

J is TRBJ2-3 and V is TRBV5-4, with D tentatively TRBD2 (6 bases). Trimming took off 4 bases at V and 2 bases at J, with 17 bases between the two ends. The CDR3 is 16 amino acids. CDR1 is SGHNT and CDR2 is YYREEE in the germline V gene (reference sequence). CDR3 DNA: TGTGCCAGCAGCAAGGAGGCGGGGACCATCACAGATACGCAGTATTTT. It encodes CASSKEAGTITDTQYF.

The gene calls are TRBV24-1 and TRBJ2-3, with D tentatively TRBD1 or TRBD2 (5 bases each). The CDR3 totals 14 residues. The V end was cut by 0 bases, the J end by 5 bases, with 8 bases between. Germline V gives CDR1 KGHDR, CDR2 SFDVKD. The CDR3 coding sequence is TGTGCCACCAGTGATTTGGGGACGGAAGATACGCAGTATTTT. It is translated as CATSDLGTEDTQYF.

The chain uses TRBV7-2 and TRBJ2-7, with D tentatively TRBD2 (6 bases). V lost 3 bases and J 3 bases, leaving 9 bases between the germline ends. Looked up from germline, CDR1 is SGHTA and CDR2 is FQGNSA. CDR3 length: 13 amino acids. The CDR3 loop reads CASSLLGLYEQYF. DNA for the CDR3: TGTGCCAGCAGCTTGCTGGGACTCTACGAGCAGTACTTC.

This clone has more than one count but fewer than ten. The V and J genes are TRBV6-5 and TRBJ1-3; D is uncertain. This CDR3 has 14 residues. The germline gives CDR1 MNHEY, CDR2 SVGAGI. Trimming stripped 10 bases from V and 3 bases from J, with 16 bases between. In nucleotides, the CDR3 is TGTGCCACTACCTCGGGAAGGAGTGGAAACACCATATATTTT. It translates to CATTSGRSGNTIYF.

The chain joins TRBV12-3 or TRBV12-4 to TRBJ1-1, with D possibly TRBD1 on 6 matching bases. V was shortened by 6 bases and J by 6 bases, with 8 bases between the two germline ends. The CDR3 contains 11 residues. CDR3 sequence reads: CASRDSSEAFF. CDR3 sequence (DNA): TGTGCCAGCAGGGACAGCTCTGAAGCTTTCTTT.

This clone was observed a handful of times. The chain recombines TRBV12-3 or TRBV12-4 with TRBJ1-1, with no clear D. Trimming left V 6 bases short and J 0 bases short, with 2 bases between. The CDR3 contains 11 residues. CDR3 sequence: CASRLNTEAFF. Written as DNA, the CDR3 is TGTGCCAGCAGGTTGAACACTGAAGCTTTCTTT.

The chain has TRBV5-1 and TRBJ2-5; D gene unclear. With 1 base removed from V and 0 bases from J, the gap between germline ends came to 7 bases. This CDR3 is 14 amino acids long. Germline assignment: CDR1 SGHRS and CDR2 YFSETQ. CDR3 DNA sequence: TGCGCCAGCAGCTTGCTACCGTACCAAGAGACCCAGTACTTC. It is translated as CASSLLPYQETQYF.

The chain is built from TRBV19 and TRBJ1-3; D gene uncertain. The V end was cut by 6 bases, the J end by 5 bases, with 8 bases between. Germline V lookup: CDR1 LNHDA, CDR2 SQIVND (reference sequence). The length of the CDR3 is 12 residues. CDR3 amino acids: CASRSARNTIYF. The CDR3, as DNA: TGTGCCAGTAGGTCAGCGCGAAACACCATATATTTT.

This chain links TRBV11-1 with TRBJ2-3; D may be TRBD1 (5 bases). The V gene's germline CDR1 is SGHAT and CDR2 FQDESV (reference sequence). Trimming cost V 3 bases and J 6 bases, with 10 bases left between them. CDR3 length: 13 residues. This chain's CDR3 is CASSFQGADTQYF. In nucleotides, the CDR3 is TGTGCCAGCAGCTTCCAAGGGGCGGATACGCAGTATTTT.

This chain connects TRBV15 to TRBJ2-3; no clear D gene. The CDR3 consists of 15 residues. Trimming took off 8 bases at V and 6 bases at J, with 21 bases between the two ends. Germline V gene data show CDR1 as LNHNV and CDR2 as YYDKDF (reference sequence). CDR3 sequence: CATSSPELLTDTQYF. CDR3 coding DNA: TGTGCCACCTCGTCCCCGGAATTATTAACGGATACGCAGTATTTT.

This clone occurred a few times. The CDR3 coding sequence is TGTGCCAGCAGCTTAGAGGCTAACTATGGCTACACCTTC. Amino acids: CASSLEANYGYTF. The chain recombines TRBV7-8 with TRBJ1-2; D ambiguous. The CDR3 contains 13 residues. The germline gives CDR1 SGHVS, CDR2 FQNEAQ. V lost 1 base, J lost 0 bases, and 3 bases lay in between.

The chain combines TRBV4-1 with TRBJ2-2, with D possibly TRBD1 on 6 matching bases. Germline V gene data show CDR1 as MGHRA and CDR2 as YSYEKL. The V and J ends lost 5 bases and 6 bases respectively, with 10 bases between them. This CDR3 contains 13 residues. The CDR3 here is CASSKQGPGELFF. The DNA for the CDR3 is TGCGCCAGCAGCAAACAGGGTCCCGGGGAGCTGTTTTTT.

This rearrangement joins TRBV5-1 to TRBJ1-4; D is possibly TRBD1 (5 bases). The CDR3 runs to 14 residues. Germline-derived CDR1 and CDR2 are SGHRS and YFSETQ. V was cut by 0 bases and J by 4 bases, with 7 bases left in between. The CDR3 sequence is CASSLDRNNEKLFF. The DNA of the CDR3 is TGCGCCAGCAGCTTGGACAGGAATAATGAAAAACTGTTTTTT.

The chain recombines TRBV5-1 with TRBJ1-2; tentative D call: TRBD1 (5 bases). The length of the CDR3 is 15 residues. Trimming shortened V by 0 bases and J by 8 bases, and 17 bases separated the two germline ends. Looked up from germline, CDR1 is SGHRS and CDR2 is YFSETQ. In DNA form, the CDR3 reads TGCGCCAGCAGCTTGGATTCCGGGGGGACTAAAGGCTACACCTTC. It specifies CASSLDSGGTKGYTF.

The V gene is TRBV14, the J gene TRBJ2-7; 13 bases map to TRBD2. From germline, CDR1 is SGHDN and CDR2 FVKESK. The CDR3 consists of 17 residues. V was clipped by 2 bases and J by 1 base; unmatched bases: 5. CDR3 in DNA: TGTGCCAGCAGCCAATGGGGGACTAGCGGGATTTCCTACGAGCAGTACTTC. It translates to CASSQWGTSGISYEQYF.

Regarding this clone: Other DNA sequences within the sample encode an identical CDR3. The chain couples TRBV7-2 to TRBJ1-1; D uncertain. Germline CDR1 and CDR2: SGHTA and FQGNSA. The CDR3 is 14 amino acids. Between the trimmed V and J ends, which lost 2 bases and 1 base, there was a span of 8 bases. The CDR3 DNA sequence: TGTGCCAGCAGCTTATCTGCGGGGAACACTGAAGCTTTCTTT. Translating it yields CASSLSAGNTEAFF.

The chain recombines TRBV5-5 with TRBJ1-1; D not resolved. There are 13 residues in the CDR3. CDR1 is SGHKS, CDR2 YYEKEE, per germline (reference sequence). The germline V and J ends were trimmed by 2 bases and 6 bases, with 11 bases remaining between them. For the CDR3, the DNA is TGTGCCAGCAGCTTAAATGGTCGGGCTGAAGCTTTCTTT. It is translated as CASSLNGRAEAFF.

The gene calls are TRBV7-2 and TRBJ2-7; TRBD1 matches at 7 bases. This CDR3 has 14 amino acids. Germline CDR1 and CDR2: SGHTA and FQGNSA. V trimming: 3 bases; J trimming: 5 bases; junction bases outside the gene matches: 7. The CDR3 coding sequence is TGTGCCAGCAGCTTTGGCGACAGGGTGCACGAGCAGTACTTC. Translation: CASSFGDRVHEQYF.

J is TRBJ2-3 and V is TRBV5-5; D gene ambiguous. The length of the CDR3 is 14 residues. V was clipped by 4 bases and J by 0 bases, with 9 bases between them. Looked up from germline, CDR1 is SGHKS and CDR2 is YYEKEE (reference sequence). The DNA for the CDR3 is TGTGCCAGCAGCACTCCCACTAGCACAGATACGCAGTATTTT. Amino acid sequence: CASSTPTSTDTQYF.

The chain employs TRBV6-5 and TRBJ2-7; D assignment may be TRBD1 or TRBD2 (5 bases each). V was cut by 6 bases and J by 6 bases, with 18 bases left in between. CDR3 length equals 14 residues. Germline CDR1 reads MNHEY; CDR2 reads SVGAGI. Here the CDR3 DNA reads TGTGCCAGCAGGCCCAGACGGGGCTTGGGCGAGCAGTACTTC. Translated, it gives CASRPRRGLGEQYF.

The J gene is TRBJ2-7, the V gene TRBV29-1, with 8 bases lining up with TRBD1. After removal of 0 bases from V and 5 bases from J, the junction contained 12 bases not matched to a gene. This CDR3 region has 16 residues. Per the germline V gene, CDR1 is SQVTM and CDR2 is ANQGSEA. CDR3 DNA: TGCAGCGTTGAAGATCGCAGGAGCAGGGGGCTCCACGAGCAGTACGTC. It yields the protein CSVEDRRSRGLHEQYV.

The chain employs TRBV12-3 or TRBV12-4 and TRBJ1-3; no definite D call. Trimming left V 10 bases short and J 1 base short, with 5 bases between. CDR3 length: 11 residues. The CDR3: CATGSGNTIYF. In nucleotides, the CDR3 is TGTGCCACCGGGTCTGGAAACACCATATATTTT.